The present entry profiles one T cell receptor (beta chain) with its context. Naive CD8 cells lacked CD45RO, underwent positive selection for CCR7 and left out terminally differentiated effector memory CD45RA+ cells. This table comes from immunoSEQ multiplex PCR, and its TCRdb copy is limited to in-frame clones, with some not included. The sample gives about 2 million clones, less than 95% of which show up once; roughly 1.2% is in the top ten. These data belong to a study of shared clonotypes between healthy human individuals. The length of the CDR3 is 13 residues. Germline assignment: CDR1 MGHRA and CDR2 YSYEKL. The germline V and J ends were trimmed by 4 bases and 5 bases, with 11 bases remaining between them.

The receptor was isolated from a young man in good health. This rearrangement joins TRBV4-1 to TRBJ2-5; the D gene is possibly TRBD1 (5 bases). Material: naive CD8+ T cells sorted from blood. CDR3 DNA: TGCGCCAGCAGCCTTTTTCCAGGGGAGACCCAGTACTTC. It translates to CASSLFPGETQYF.